A selection of T cell receptor beta chains follows, all from one sample in a study of OX40 agonist ivuxolimab in advanced cancers. Profiling relied on immunoSEQ multiplex PCR, and the TCRdb table lists in-frame clones only, not all of them. The data show about 76,000 clones, 75% to 90% seen once. The specimen comprised CD4+ or CD8+ T cells sorted from blood, sampled in a trial of the OX40 agonist ivuxolimab. These receptors came from an adult with an advanced solid tumor such as melanoma, head and neck, liver or kidney cancer. Both conserved end residues are part of each CDR3. The D gene is left open where the match is weak. Expanded clones get a size class; other rows say once, few or many, or leave the size out.

size: medium-sized; J: TRBJ2-1; D: .; V: TRBV6-4; DNA: TGTGCCAGCAGTGGCACCGGGACAAATGAGCAGTTCTTC; CDR3: CASSGTGTNEQFF
size: .; J: TRBJ2-3; D: .; V: TRBV5-1; DNA: TGCGCCAGCAGCGACCCAGGGGTAATAGATACGCAGTATTTT; CDR3: CASSDPGVIDTQYF
size: .; J: TRBJ1-4; D: .; V: TRBV9; DNA: TGTGCCAGCAGCGAACAGGGTTGGGGTGAAAAACTGTTTTTT; CDR3: CASSEQGWGEKLFF
size: .; J: TRBJ2-1; D: .; V: TRBV7-9; DNA: TGTGCCAGCAGCTTAGCGGGAGGACCCCAGAATGAGCAGTTCTTC; CDR3: CASSLAGGPQNEQFF
size: .; J: TRBJ2-7; D: .; V: TRBV2; DNA: TGTGCCAGCAGTGGTTACGAGCAGTACTTC; CDR3: CASSGYEQYF
size: once; J: TRBJ2-3; D: .; V: TRBV7-9; DNA: TGTGCCAGCAGCTTAGGCATAACCACAGATACGCAGTATTTT; CDR3: CASSLGITTDTQYF
size: .; J: TRBJ2-3; D: .; V: TRBV2; DNA: TGTGCCAGCAGTGTTACTGGAACAGATACGCAGTATTTT; CDR3: CASSVTGTDTQYF
size: .; J: TRBJ2-5; D: TRBD1; V: TRBV15; DNA: TGTGCCACCAGCAGACACTCCGGACAGGGGTCGTTAGAGACCCAGTACTTC; CDR3: CATSRHSGQGSLETQYF
size: .; J: TRBJ1-1; D: .; V: TRBV21-1; DNA: TGTGCCAGCAGCGTCCAGGGGGCCGGGGAAGCTTTCTTT; CDR3: CASSVQGAGEAFF
size: few; J: TRBJ1-6; D: .; V: TRBV7-2; DNA: TGTGCCAGCAGCTTAAGGGATAATTCACCCCTCCACTTT; CDR3: CASSLRDNSPLHF
size: .; J: TRBJ1-5; D: TRBD1; V: TRBV10-3; DNA: TGTGCCATCATGGCGGGGACAGGGGACCAGTCCCAGCATTTT; CDR3: CAIMAGTGDQSQHF
size: .; J: TRBJ2-5; D: .; V: TRBV6-5; DNA: TGTGCCAGCAGTTCCCTTACCTCTCTACAGGGTGAGGAGCAGTACTTC; CDR3: CASSSLTSLQGEEQYF
size: .; J: TRBJ2-1; D: .; V: TRBV19; DNA: TGTGCCAGTAGTATAGGGGCCCAACAGGGACGGGAGTTCTTC; CDR3: CASSIGAQQGREFF
size: once; J: TRBJ2-7; D: TRBD1; V: TRBV19; DNA: TGTGCCAGTAGTATATCGGGACAGCTGACCTACGAGCAGTACTTC; CDR3: CASSISGQLTYEQYF
size: .; J: TRBJ2-2; D: TRBD1; V: TRBV27; DNA: TGTGCCAGCAGTTTGGAGACCGGGACAGGGGGCCACACCGGGGAGCTGTTTTTT; CDR3: CASSLETGTGGHTGELFF
size: .; J: TRBJ1-2; D: TRBD1; V: TRBV5-1; DNA: TGCGCCAGCAGCCCAGCCGGGACAGGGGTAAACGGCTACACCTTC; CDR3: CASSPAGTGVNGYTF
size: .; J: TRBJ1-5; D: .; V: TRBV7-2; DNA: TGTGCCAGCAGTTCCCGGGGGGATCAACCCCAGCATTTT; CDR3: CASSSRGDQPQHF
size: once; J: TRBJ2-7; D: .; V: TRBV27; DNA: TGTGCCAGTCGGCAGAGATCCTACGAGCAGTACTTC; CDR3: CASRQRSYEQYF
size: .; J: TRBJ2-7; D: .; V: TRBV2; DNA: TGTGCCAGCAGGCTACAGGGACGCGACGAGCAGTACTTC; CDR3: CASRLQGRDEQYF
size: .; J: TRBJ2-1; D: TRBD2; V: TRBV2; DNA: TGTGCCAGCAGCCTTCGGGGACTAGGAACGAATGAGCAGTTCTTC; CDR3: CASSLRGLGTNEQFF
size: .; J: TRBJ2-1; D: TRBD1; V: TRBV27; DNA: TGTGCCAGCAGTTTATCACTACAGGGGGCTGATGAGCAGTTCTTC; CDR3: CASSLSLQGADEQFF
size: .; J: TRBJ1-2; D: .; V: TRBV19; DNA: TGTGCCAGTAGTATTCTGATGGGGATGAATGGCTACACCTTC; CDR3: CASSILMGMNGYTF
size: few; J: TRBJ1-4; D: TRBD1; V: TRBV28; DNA: TGTGCCAGCAGAGTCGGCCCCGGGACAGGGGACGAAAAACTGTTTTTT; CDR3: CASRVGPGTGDEKLFF
size: once; J: TRBJ2-7; D: .; V: TRBV7-2; DNA: TGTGCCAGCAGCTTAGGGGGGGCAGTCTACGAGCAGTACTTC; CDR3: CASSLGGAVYEQYF
size: .; J: TRBJ1-2; D: TRBD1; V: TRBV25-1; DNA: TGTGCCAGCAGTGATTACAGACAGGGCCTCTATGGCTACACCTTC; CDR3: CASSDYRQGLYGYTF
size: .; J: TRBJ2-7; D: .; V: TRBV4-2; DNA: TGTGCCAGCAGCTTGGATACCGGAGGATCCTACGAGCAGTACTTC; CDR3: CASSLDTGGSYEQYF
size: .; J: TRBJ2-5; D: .; V: TRBV19; DNA: TGTGCCAGTAGTACGGGACGTACCCAGGGGGAGACCCAGTACTTC; CDR3: CASSTGRTQGETQYF
size: .; J: TRBJ1-4; D: .; V: TRBV18; DNA: TGTGCCAGCTCACCAAAAAGGGAAAAACTGTTTTTT; CDR3: CASSPKREKLFF
size: .; J: TRBJ1-1; D: .; V: TRBV27; DNA: TGTGCCAGCAGTTTGGAAGTAGGGCTCGCGAACACTGAAGCTTTCTTT; CDR3: CASSLEVGLANTEAFF